Listed below are T cell receptor beta chains from one sample, sequenced in a study of T cell responses to AZD1222 COVID-19 vaccine. Generated by immunoSEQ multiplex PCR, the TCRdb table keeps only in-frame clones and is missing some. The sample records over 150,000 clones, about 90% being singletons. The sample here was peripheral blood, taken on day 0 of MenACWY control vaccination. The receptors come from an adult in good health. Each CDR3 is given with its conserved first and last residue. The order of the fields is V gene, J gene, CDR3 protein.

>TRBV7-3|TRBJ1-2
CASSTGQGVYGYTF
>TRBV7-3|TRBJ2-1
CASSLLGGGHNEQFF
>TRBV27|TRBJ1-1
CASSLTGQVNTEAFF
>TRBV6-2/TRBV6-3|TRBJ2-7
CASSYSNPGTSNYEQYF
>TRBV19|TRBJ2-5
CASSGTSRQETQYF
>TRBV7-2|TRBJ2-3
CASSNRGVPSTDTQYF
>TRBV15|TRBJ2-5
CATSRDFPGETQYF
>TRBV20-1|TRBJ2-1
CSGRQYNEQFF
>TRBV6-6|TRBJ1-5
CASSPYRGRRSNQPQHF
>TRBV19|TRBJ2-5
CASSQGGTQYF
>TRBV30|TRBJ1-4
CAWSGARGDEKLFF
>TRBV4-2|TRBJ1-6
CASSPPAGRNSPLHF